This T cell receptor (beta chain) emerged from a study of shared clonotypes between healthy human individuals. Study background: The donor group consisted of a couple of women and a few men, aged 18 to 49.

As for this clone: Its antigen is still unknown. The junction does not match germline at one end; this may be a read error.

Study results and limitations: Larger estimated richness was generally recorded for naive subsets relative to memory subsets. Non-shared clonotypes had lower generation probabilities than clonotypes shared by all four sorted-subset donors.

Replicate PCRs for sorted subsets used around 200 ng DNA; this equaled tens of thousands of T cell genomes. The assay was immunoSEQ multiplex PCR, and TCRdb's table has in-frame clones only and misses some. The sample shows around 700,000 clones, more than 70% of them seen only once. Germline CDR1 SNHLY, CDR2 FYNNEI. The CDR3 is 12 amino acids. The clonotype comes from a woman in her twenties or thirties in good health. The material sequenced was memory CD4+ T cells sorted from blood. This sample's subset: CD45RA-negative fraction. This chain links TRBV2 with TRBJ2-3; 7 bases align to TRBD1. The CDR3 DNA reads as TGTGCCGGCAGACAGGGAAGAGATACGCAGTATTTT. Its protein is CAGRQGRDTQYF.